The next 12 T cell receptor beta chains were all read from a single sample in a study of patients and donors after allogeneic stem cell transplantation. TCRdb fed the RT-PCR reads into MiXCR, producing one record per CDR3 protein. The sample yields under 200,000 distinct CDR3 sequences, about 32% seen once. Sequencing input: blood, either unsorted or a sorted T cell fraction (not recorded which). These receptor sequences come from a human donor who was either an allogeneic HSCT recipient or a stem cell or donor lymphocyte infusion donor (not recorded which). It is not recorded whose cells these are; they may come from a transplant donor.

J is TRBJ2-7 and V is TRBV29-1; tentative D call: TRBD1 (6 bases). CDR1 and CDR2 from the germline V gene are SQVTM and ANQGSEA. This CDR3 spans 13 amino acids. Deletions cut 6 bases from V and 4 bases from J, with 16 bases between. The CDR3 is CSVGPGGPYEQYF. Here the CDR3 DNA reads TGCAGCGTAGGCCCTGGGGGCCCATACGAGCAGTACTTC.

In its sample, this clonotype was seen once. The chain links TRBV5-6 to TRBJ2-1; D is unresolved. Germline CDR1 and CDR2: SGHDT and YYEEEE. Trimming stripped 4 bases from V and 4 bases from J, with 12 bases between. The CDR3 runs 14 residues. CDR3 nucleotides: TGTGCCAGCAGCCTCCGAAATCGTTACAATGAGCAGTTCTTC. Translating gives CASSLRNRYNEQFF.

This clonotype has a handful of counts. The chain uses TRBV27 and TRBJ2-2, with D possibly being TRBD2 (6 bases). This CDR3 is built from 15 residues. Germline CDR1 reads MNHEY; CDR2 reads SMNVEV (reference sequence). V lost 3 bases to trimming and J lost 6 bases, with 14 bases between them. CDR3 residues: CASSFNGRMSGELFF. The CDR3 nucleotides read TGTGCCAGCAGTTTTAACGGGAGAATGTCCGGGGAGCTGTTTTTT.

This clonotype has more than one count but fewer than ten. DNA of the CDR3: TGTGCCAGCAGTTACGGGATAGATTATGGCTACACCTTC. Translation gives CASSYGIDYGYTF. V gene TRBV6-5 combines with J gene TRBJ1-2; D gene uncertain. V was cut by 2 bases and J by 5 bases, with 9 bases left in between. CDR3 length: 13 residues. Germline V CDR1 and CDR2: MNHEY, SVGAGI.

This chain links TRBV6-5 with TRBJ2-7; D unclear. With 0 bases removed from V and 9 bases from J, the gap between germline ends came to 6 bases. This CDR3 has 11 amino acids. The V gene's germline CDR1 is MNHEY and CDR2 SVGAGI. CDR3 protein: CASSYSSVQYF. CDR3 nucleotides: TGTGCCAGCAGTTACTCCTCGGTGCAGTACTTC.

The CDR3 coding sequence is TGTGCCATCAGTGGTCTAGTGGGTAATGAGCAGTTCTTC. This gives the protein CAISGLVGNEQFF. The rearrangement links TRBV10-3 to TRBJ2-1; the D is unclear. Germline lookup yields CDR1 ENHRY and CDR2 SYGVKD. Trimming pared 4 bases from V and 7 bases from J, leaving 11 bases between. The CDR3 has 13 amino acids.

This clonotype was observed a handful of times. CDR3 DNA: TGCAGTGTCCAAAGCGGACTCCGCTACAATGAGCAGTTCTTC. Amino acid sequence: CSVQSGLRYNEQFF. The rearrangement joins TRBV20-1 to TRBJ2-1; D perhaps matches TRBD2 (5 bases). Germline V gene sequence: CDR1 DFQATT, CDR2 SNEGSKA (reference sequence). This CDR3 comprises 14 residues. Deletions cut 7 bases from V and 3 bases from J, with 16 bases between.

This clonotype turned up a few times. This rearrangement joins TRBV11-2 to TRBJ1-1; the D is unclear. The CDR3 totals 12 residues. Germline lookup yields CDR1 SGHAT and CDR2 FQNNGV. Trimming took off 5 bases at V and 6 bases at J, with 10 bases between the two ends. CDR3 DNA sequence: TGTGCCAGCAGCCACTACCTTTCTGAAGCTTTCTTT. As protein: CASSHYLSEAFF. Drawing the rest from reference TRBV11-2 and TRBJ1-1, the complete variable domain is EAGVAQSPRYKIIEKRQSVAFWCNPISGHATLYWYQQILGQGPKLLIQFQNNGVVDDSQLPKDRFSAERLKGVDSTLKIQPAKLEDSAVYLCASSHYLSEAFFGQGTRLTVV.

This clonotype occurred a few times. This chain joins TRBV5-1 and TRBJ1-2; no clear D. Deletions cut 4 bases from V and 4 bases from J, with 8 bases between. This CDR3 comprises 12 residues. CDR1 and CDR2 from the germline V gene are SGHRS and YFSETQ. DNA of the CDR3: TGCGCCAGCAGCGAGGCAGGCTATGGCTACACCTTC. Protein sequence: CASSEAGYGYTF.

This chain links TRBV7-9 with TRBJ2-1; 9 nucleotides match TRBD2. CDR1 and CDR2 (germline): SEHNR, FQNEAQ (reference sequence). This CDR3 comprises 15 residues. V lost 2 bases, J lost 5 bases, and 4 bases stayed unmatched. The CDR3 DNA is TGTGCCAGCAGCTTAAGACTAGCGGAAGACAATGAGCAGTTCTTC. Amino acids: CASSLRLAEDNEQFF.

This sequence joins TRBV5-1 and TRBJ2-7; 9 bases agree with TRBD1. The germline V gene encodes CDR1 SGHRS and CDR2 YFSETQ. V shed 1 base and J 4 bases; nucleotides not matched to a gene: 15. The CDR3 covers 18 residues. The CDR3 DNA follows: TGCGCCAGCAGCTTGCTGCCGACTGCCCTTGGACAGGGGTACGAGCAGTACTTC. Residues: CASSLLPTALGQGYEQYF.

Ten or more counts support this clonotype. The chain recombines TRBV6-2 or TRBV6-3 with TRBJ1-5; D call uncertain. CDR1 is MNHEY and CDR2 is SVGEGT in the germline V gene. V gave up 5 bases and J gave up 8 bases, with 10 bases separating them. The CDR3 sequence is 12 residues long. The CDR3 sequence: CASSRPREPQHF. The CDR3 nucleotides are TGTGCCAGCAGTAGGCCCCGGGAGCCCCAGCATTTT.